These 12 T cell receptor beta chains originate from one sample sequenced in a study of vaccination effects on CD4 cells after COVID-19. Antigen-specific CD4+ T cell clonotypes were called by their expansion after viral peptide-pool culture in ViraFEST. At the end of about 10 days of culture, CD4+ T cells were isolated. PCR confirmed that the person was infected with SARS-CoV-2 between March and December 2020. Their specific antigens are unknown. The assay was immunoSEQ multiplex PCR, and TCRdb's table has in-frame clones only and misses some. The sample holds 25,000 to 35,000 clones, about 69% seen once. Sequences were derived from CD4+ T cells from PBMCs cultured with a peptide pool, sampled before COVID-19 vaccination. Receptors were obtained from a human donor who had a prior SARS-CoV-2 infection.

The chain combines TRBV12-5 with TRBJ1-1, with D hard to call. The length of the CDR3 is 18 residues. The germline V gene has CDR1 LGHNT and CDR2 FRNRAP. The V gene lost 2 bases and the J gene lost 3 bases, with 22 bases spanning the gap. Written as DNA, the CDR3 is TGTGCTAGTGGTTTGTCCTCTCCAGCCCAGAGACACGACACTGAAGCTTTCTTT. Translating it yields CASGLSSPAQRHDTEAFF.

This chain connects TRBV7-3 to TRBJ1-1; 8 nucleotides match TRBD1. V trimming: 4 bases; J trimming: 4 bases; junction bases outside the gene matches: 5. Germline V gene sequence: CDR1 SGHTA, CDR2 FQGTGA. The CDR3 has 14 residues. The CDR3 loop reads CASSSYGQGTEAFF. The CDR3 nucleotides are TGTGCCAGCAGCTCCTATGGACAGGGCACTGAAGCTTTCTTT.

The chain joins TRBV4-2 to TRBJ1-2; perhaps TRBD1 as D (6 bases). V lost 3 bases, J lost 0 bases, and 11 bases lay in between. CDR1 and CDR2 (germline): LGHNA, YNFKEQ. The CDR3 length is 15 residues. In nucleotides, the CDR3 is TGTGCCAGCAGCCAGGACAGCGGATCTAACTATGGCTACACCTTC. Translated: CASSQDSGSNYGYTF.

V usage is TRBV7-2 and J usage is TRBJ2-5; D gene ambiguous. Germline CDR1 reads SGHTA; CDR2 reads FQGNSA. The V end lost 2 bases, the J end lost 4 bases, and 5 bases lay between the germline ends. The CDR3 totals 12 residues. CDR3 loop: CASSLKGETQYF. As DNA, the CDR3 is TGTGCCAGCAGCTTAAAGGGAGAGACCCAGTACTTC.

The V gene is TRBV6-1, the J gene TRBJ2-5, with D perhaps TRBD2 (5 bases). Germline CDR1 is MNHNS and CDR2 is SASEGT. The CDR3 sequence is 17 residues long. V was trimmed by 2 bases and J by 2 bases, leaving 18 bases between them. DNA of the CDR3: TGTGCCAGCAGTGAATGGAGTCGACTAACCGGACAAGAGACCCAGTACTTC. This codes for CASSEWSRLTGQETQYF.

This sequence joins TRBV29-1 and TRBJ2-2; tentatively, D is TRBD2 (5 bases). Per germline, CDR1 SQVTM and CDR2 ANQGSEA. There are 12 residues in the CDR3. In nucleotides, the CDR3 is TGCAGTGTGGGAGTTAGCACCGGGGAGCTGTTTTTT. Amino acids: CSVGVSTGELFF.

V is TRBV3-1 (or the pseudogene TRBV3-2) and J is TRBJ2-3, with D possibly matching TRBD2 (6 bases). CDR3 length equals 15 residues. Looked up from germline, CDR1 is LGHDT and CDR2 is YNNKEL (reference sequence). The V end was cut by 4 bases, the J end by 4 bases, with 15 bases between. CDR3 in DNA: TGTGCCAGCAGCCGACGCCCGACTAGGGCAGATACGCAGTATTTT. Its protein product is CASSRRPTRADTQYF.

The table lists this clone with a few counts. The chain recombines TRBV7-3 with TRBJ2-2; TRBD2 matches 7 bases. This CDR3 is built from 15 residues. The V and J ends lost 2 bases and 1 base, in that order; junction bases with no gene match: 1. Germline values: CDR1 SGHTA, CDR2 FQGTGA. In nucleotides, the CDR3 is TGTGCCAGCAGCTTATCGGGGGGGAACACCGGGGAGCTGTTTTTT. Its protein is CASSLSGGNTGELFF.

The chain is built from TRBV29-1 and TRBJ2-7, with D perhaps matching TRBD1 (5 bases). The CDR3 spans 13 residues. Germline CDR1 is SQVTM and CDR2 is ANQGSEA. Trimming removed 1 base at V and 3 bases at J, with 10 bases between. CDR3 protein: CSVEGGLGYEQYF. In nucleotides, the CDR3 is TGCAGCGTTGAAGGGGGCTTGGGCTACGAGCAGTACTTC.

The chain is built from TRBV6-2 or TRBV6-3 and TRBJ2-5, with D perhaps matching TRBD2 (5 bases). The CDR3 sequence is 14 residues long. V gave up 5 bases and J gave up 5 bases, with 15 bases separating them. Looked up from germline, CDR1 is MNHEY and CDR2 is SVGEGT. The CDR3 sequence: CASSRGQIGETQYF. The CDR3 DNA reads TGTGCCAGCAGTCGCGGGCAAATCGGGGAGACCCAGTACTTC.

J is TRBJ1-5 and V is TRBV30; D is undetermined. There are 15 residues in the CDR3. Germline CDR1 and CDR2: GTSNPN and SVGIG (reference sequence). Trimming removed 5 bases at V and 6 bases at J, with 20 bases between. The CDR3 nucleotides read TGTGCCTGGGGCCCGAGTAGGTGGGAAAGTCAGCCCCAGCATTTT. Translation gives CAWGPSRWESQPQHF.

The chain carries TRBV14 and TRBJ2-1; 8 bases fit TRBD1. J gave up 9 bases and V 4 bases, and 26 bases lay outside the gene matches. The germline gives CDR1 SGHDN, CDR2 FVKESK. The CDR3 consists of 20 residues. CDR3 DNA: TGTGCCAGCAGCCGCCAAGGACAGGGTTTTTGGCGGGACCTGTGGGGTGAGCAGTTCTTC. Translation: CASSRQGQGFWRDLWGEQFF.